The 3 T cell receptor beta chains listed next were all sequenced from one sample in a study of long-term antiretroviral therapy in people with HIV. The libraries were made with immunoSEQ v3.0 at survey level. The method was immunoSEQ multiplex PCR; TCRdb's version includes in-frame clones alone and lacks a portion of them. The table has about 41,000 clones, 94% seen once; the top ten hold less than 2.5%. Specimen: unsorted PBMCs, collected around 9 years after starting antiretroviral therapy. All receptors come from a young man with HIV.

In DNA form, the CDR3 reads TGTGCCAGCAGTGAATGGATGACAGGGTCCGAGCAGTACGTC. Residues: CASSEWMTGSEQYV. V and J are TRBV6-1 and TRBJ2-7; the match to TRBD1 covers 7 bases. The V gene end was trimmed by 2 bases and the J gene end by 6 bases; junction bases not matched to a gene: 7. This CDR3 has 14 amino acids. Germline CDR1 is MNHNS and CDR2 is SASEGT.

This sequence joins TRBV4-1 and TRBJ1-3; D unresolved. Germline CDR1 and CDR2: MGHRA and YSYEKL. The CDR3 runs to 14 residues. V was cut by 2 bases and J by 8 bases, with 13 bases left in between. In DNA form, the CDR3 reads TGCGCCAGCAGCCAAAGGTCTGGAATGGACACCATATATTTT. It yields the protein CASSQRSGMDTIYF.

This chain uses TRBV10-3 with TRBJ2-5; D possibly corresponds to TRBD1 (5 bases). The CDR3 totals 15 residues. Trimming removed 2 bases from V and 1 base from J, with 11 bases in between. Germline CDR1 reads ENHRY; CDR2 reads SYGVKD. The CDR3 coding sequence is TGTGCCATCAGTGAGAGTACAGGAAGCCAAGAGACCCAGTACTTC. Translated, it gives CAISESTGSQETQYF.